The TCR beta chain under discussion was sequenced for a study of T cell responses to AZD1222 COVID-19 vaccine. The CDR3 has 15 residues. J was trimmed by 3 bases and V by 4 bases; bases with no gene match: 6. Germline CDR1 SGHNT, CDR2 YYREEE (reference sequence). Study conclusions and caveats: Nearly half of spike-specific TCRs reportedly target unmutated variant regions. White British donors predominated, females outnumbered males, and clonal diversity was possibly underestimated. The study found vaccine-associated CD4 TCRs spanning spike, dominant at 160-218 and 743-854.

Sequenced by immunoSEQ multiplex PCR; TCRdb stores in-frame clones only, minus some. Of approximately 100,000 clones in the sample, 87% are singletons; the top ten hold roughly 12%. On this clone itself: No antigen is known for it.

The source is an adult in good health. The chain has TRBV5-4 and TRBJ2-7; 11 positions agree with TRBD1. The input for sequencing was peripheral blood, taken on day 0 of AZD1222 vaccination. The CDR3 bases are TGTGCCAGCAGCACCCGGACAGGGGGCTTCTACGAGCAGTACTTC. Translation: CASSTRTGGFYEQYF.